These T cell receptor beta chains were read from a single sample in a study of control samples from healthy donors and cancer patients. Using immunoSEQ multiplex PCR, the repertoire was profiled, and TCRdb retains in-frame clones only, with some absent. This sample yields approximately 97,000 clones, of which 88% are seen a single time; around 14% belongs to the top ten. Sample: blood. The receptors were gathered from a man aged 30-40 years in good health. The CDR3 runs from the conserved cysteine through the conserved F or W. D genes are given only for firm matches. The size entry is marked missing in some rows and otherwise reads once, few, many or a size class.

d_call	clone_size	v_call	j_call	cdr3_nt	cdr3_aa
-	-	TRBV27	TRBJ2-7	TGTGCCAGCAGTTTCCTTGGCGGAGGGGGCGGCTACGAGCAGTACTTC	CASSFLGGGGGYEQYF
TRBD2	-	TRBV14	TRBJ2-1	TGTGCCAGCAGCCAACACTCACTAGCGGGAGTCACCAATGAGCAGTTCTTC	CASSQHSLAGVTNEQFF
-	-	TRBV30	TRBJ2-3	TGTGCCTGGAGTGTGGGGGGCAGCACAGATACGCAGTATTTT	CAWSVGGSTDTQYF
-	-	TRBV15	TRBJ2-5	TGTGCCACCAGCAGTATAATTTTCAGGGCTGATCAAGAGACCCAGTACTTC	CATSSIIFRADQETQYF
-	-	TRBV11-2	TRBJ2-2	TGTGCCAGCAGCTTAGTTAGATGGCGCACCGGGGAGCTGTTTTTT	CASSLVRWRTGELFF
-	once	TRBV30	TRBJ1-5	TGTGCCTGGAGTCCATGGGCGAAGCGCAATCAGCCCCAGCATTTT	CAWSPWAKRNQPQHF
-	-	TRBV7-9	TRBJ1-5	TGTGCCAGCAGCAACCCGGGGAAGCCCCAGCATTTT	CASSNPGKPQHF
TRBD1	-	TRBV7-9	TRBJ1-2	TGTGCCAGCAGCAAAAATACAGGGGTTGAGGGCTACACCTTC	CASSKNTGVEGYTF
-	-	TRBV11-2	TRBJ2-5	TGTGCCAGCAGCCGTAGCGGATTGGAGACCCAGTACTTC	CASSRSGLETQYF
-	-	TRBV7-9	TRBJ2-1	TGTGCCAGCAGCTTGGGGGGAGACTACAATGAGCAGTTCTTC	CASSLGGDYNEQFF
-	-	TRBV4-1	TRBJ2-7	TGCGCCAGCAGCCAACTGGGAGAGAGATACGAGCAGTACTTC	CASSQLGERYEQYF
-	-	TRBV11-1	TRBJ2-3	TGTGCCAGCAGCGGAAATCCGGCCGGGAATACAGATACGCAGTATTTT	CASSGNPAGNTDTQYF
-	-	TRBV19	TRBJ1-2	TGTGCCAGTAGTATCGTCATGGGGCCTGACTATGGCTACACCTTC	CASSIVMGPDYGYTF
-	-	TRBV28	TRBJ1-2	TGTGCCAGCACCGGACACGGTAACGGCTACACCTTC	CASTGHGNGYTF
-	few	TRBV20-1	TRBJ1-5	TGCAGTGCTAGTGACCGACAGGCTAATCAGCCCCAGCATTTT	CSASDRQANQPQHF
TRBD1	once	TRBV19	TRBJ2-7	TGTGCCAGTAGCCGACCGGGACAGACCTACGAGCAGTACTTC	CASSRPGQTYEQYF
-	-	TRBV19	TRBJ1-3	TGTGCCAGTAGTTCCACGGGAAACACCATATATTTT	CASSSTGNTIYF
TRBD2	-	TRBV24-1	TRBJ2-1	TGTGCCACCAGTGAACGGGGGGGGTACAATGAGCAGTTCTTC	CATSERGGYNEQFF
TRBD1	-	TRBV7-9	TRBJ1-5	TGTGCCAGCAGCTTAATGACAGGGGGTGGTCAGCCCCAGCATTTT	CASSLMTGGGQPQHF
-	-	TRBV19	TRBJ2-2	TGTGCCAGTAGTATAGTCGGAGCTGACGGGGAGCTGTTTTTT	CASSIVGADGELFF
-	-	TRBV6-5	TRBJ1-4	TGTGCCAGCAGCAACCGGGACGGGAATGAAAAACTGTTTTTT	CASSNRDGNEKLFF
TRBD1	-	TRBV7-2	TRBJ1-6	TGTGCCAGCAGCTTACAGGGGGCTAATTCACCCCTCCACTTT	CASSLQGANSPLHF
TRBD1	-	TRBV27	TRBJ1-1	TGTGCCAGCAGTCTGCAGGGGGTTTGGGCTGAAGCTTTCTTT	CASSLQGVWAEAFF
-	-	TRBV11-2	TRBJ2-7	TGTGCCAGCAGCTTAGTAGACTACGAGCAGTACTTC	CASSLVDYEQYF
-	-	TRBV5-6	TRBJ2-7	TGTGCCAGCAGCTTTTGGAGTTTGGGCGTATCCTACGAGCAGTACTTC	CASSFWSLGVSYEQYF
-	few	TRBV29-1	TRBJ1-3	TGCAGCGTTGGGGACTCAAACTCTGGAAACACCATATATTTT	CSVGDSNSGNTIYF
-	once	TRBV11-2	TRBJ2-5	TGTGCCAGCAGCACGAGGGACTTTCAAGAGACCCAGTACTTC	CASSTRDFQETQYF
-	-	TRBV5-1	TRBJ1-2	TGCGCCAGCAGCTTGGGGGCAGCCCTGTCGCCCTATGGCTACACCTTC	CASSLGAALSPYGYTF
TRBD1	-	TRBV29-1	TRBJ2-7	TGCAGCGCCGGGACAGGGGACTACGAGCAGTACTTC	CSAGTGDYEQYF
-	-	TRBV9	TRBJ2-1	TGTGCCAGCAGCGTAGCGGTGTACAATGAGCAGTTCTTC	CASSVAVYNEQFF
-	-	TRBV5-1	TRBJ2-3	TGCGCCAGCAGCTTGATGGGACCGGGGGTCGCAGATACGCAGTATTTT	CASSLMGPGVADTQYF
-	once	TRBV19	TRBJ1-5	TGTGCCAGTAGTCCCCGTGGTTGGTATAGCAATCAGCCCCAGCATTTT	CASSPRGWYSNQPQHF
-	-	TRBV5-1	TRBJ1-1	TGCGCCAGCAGCTTGGACAGGGAGGACACTGAAGCTTTCTTT	CASSLDREDTEAFF
-	-	TRBV2	TRBJ1-2	TGTGCCAGCAGTCAAGTACAGGATAACTATGGCTACACCTTC	CASSQVQDNYGYTF
TRBD1	-	TRBV6-1	TRBJ2-6	TGTGCCAGCAGTGAAGCGCGACAGGGGGCAGGTGGGGCCAACGTCCTGACTTTC	CASSEARQGAGGANVLTF
-	-	TRBV4-3	TRBJ1-2	TGCGCCAGCAGCCAAGATTCCGGGGGCGGGTATGGCTACACCTTC	CASSQDSGGGYGYTF
-	-	TRBV27	TRBJ1-4	TGTGCCAGCGGATCCCAAGCACGGGCAACTAATGAAAAACTGTTTTTT	CASGSQARATNEKLFF
-	-	TRBV30	TRBJ1-1	TGTGCCTGGAGTTGGAGGGGCACTGAAGCTTTCTTT	CAWSWRGTEAFF
TRBD1	-	TRBV27	TRBJ1-6	TGTGCCTCCTTGCGGACAGGTCGTTATAATTCACCCCTCCACTTT	CASLRTGRYNSPLHF
-	-	TRBV5-4	TRBJ2-7	TGTGCCAGCAGCGGAGAGACAGGATTGGGCGAGCAGTACTTC	CASSGETGLGEQYF